Listed below are T cell receptor beta chains from one sample, sequenced in a study of cytomegalovirus exposure and HLA in healthy donors. The method was immunoSEQ multiplex PCR; TCRdb's version includes in-frame clones alone and lacks a portion of them. The sample has roughly 150,000 clones; around 80% are singletons. The sample was PBMCs. The receptors derive from a woman in her 40s in good health and CMV-seronegative. The CDR3 runs from the conserved cysteine through the conserved F or W. The D gene is left open where the match is weak. Not all rows give a size; the values are once, few, many and, for expanded clones, a class.

v_gene	d_gene	j_gene	abundance	CDR3nt	CDR3aa
TRBV5-1	TRBD2	TRBJ2-2	.	TGCGCCAGCAGCTTGACTAGCGGGAGAACCGGGGAGCTGTTTTTT	CASSLTSGRTGELFF
TRBV11-2	.	TRBJ1-5	.	TGTGCCAGCAGCTTACAGGGTCAGCCCCAGCATTTT	CASSLQGQPQHF
TRBV28	TRBD1	TRBJ1-4	.	TGTGCCAGCAGTTTTTCAGGGGGCAACGAAAAACTGTTTTTT	CASSFSGGNEKLFF
TRBV11-3	TRBD1	TRBJ1-2	.	TGTGCCAGCAGCTCAGACAGGGGCCAGGGCTACACCTTC	CASSSDRGQGYTF
TRBV29-1	TRBD1	TRBJ1-1	.	TGCAGCGCCAGGACAGGTGGGTACACTGAAGCTTTCTTT	CSARTGGYTEAFF
TRBV5-8	TRBD2	TRBJ2-7	few	TGTGCCAGCAGCCTTGGGGGGGTCAAGCAGTACTTC	CASSLGGVKQYF
TRBV6-4	TRBD2	TRBJ2-2	once	TGTGCCAGCAGTGAACTAGCGGGAGCCAACACCGGGGAGCTGTTTTTT	CASSELAGANTGELFF
TRBV15	TRBD2	TRBJ2-5	.	TGTGCCACCAGCAGCCAGGTGGGAGGGCAAGAGACCCAGTACTTC	CATSSQVGGQETQYF
TRBV6-1	TRBD1	TRBJ1-5	few	TGTGCCAGCAGTGAAGGCGGGACAGCCTATCAGCCCCAGCATTTT	CASSEGGTAYQPQHF
TRBV5-1	TRBD1	TRBJ1-1	.	TGCGCCAGCAGCCGGGACAGCCAAAACCCGAACACTGAAGCTTTCTTT	CASSRDSQNPNTEAFF
TRBV10-3	.	TRBJ2-5	.	TGTGCCATCAGTGAGGGGGGCGCAGAGGAGACCCAGTACTTC	CAISEGGAEETQYF